This TCR beta chain was obtained from a study of CD8+ T cells in alopecia areata. Sequencing used cDNA as its template, made by extracting RNA and reverse transcribing it. The repertoire was sequenced with immunoSEQ multiplex PCR; TCRdb's copy has only in-frame clones and lacks some. The sample records about 69,000 clones, roughly three fifths being singletons. This CDR3 comprises 12 residues. Germline V gene data show CDR1 as GTSNPN and CDR2 as SVGIG (reference sequence). V was shortened by 4 bases and J by 8 bases, with 14 bases between the two germline ends. Sampling of alopecia areata patients yielded lesional scalp punch biopsies as well as peripheral blood.

The sequenced sample was CD8+ T cells sorted from blood, obtained at week 0. The TCR comes from a human donor with alopecia areata. The chain is built from TRBV30 and TRBJ1-1; no reliable D call. The CDR3 sequence: CAWTRSGVEAFF. CDR3 DNA: TGTGCCTGGACTCGGAGCGGAGTAGAAGCTTTCTTT.